The next 24 T cell receptor beta chains were all read from a single sample in a study of siplizumab effects on memory and regulatory T cells. Repertoires were generated with immunoSEQ multiplex PCR, while TCRdb's copy carries only in-frame clones and drops some. The sample has about 100,000 clones; 92% are singletons. The sample comprised Tregs sorted from blood. These receptors were taken from a human donor in good health.

This clone occurred a few times. This chain links TRBV30 with TRBJ1-2; TRBD1 aligns across 11 bases. Germline lookup yields CDR1 GTSNPN and CDR2 SVGIG (reference sequence). V shed 4 bases, J shed 6 bases, and the junction held 7 bases outside the gene matches. The CDR3 has 14 amino acids. The CDR3 protein is CAWTGWTGGNGYTF. CDR3 nucleotide sequence: TGTGCCTGGACCGGCTGGACAGGGGGCAATGGCTACACCTTC.

V is TRBV10-3 and J is TRBJ2-2; 10 nucleotides agree with TRBD1. Trimming at V came to 10 bases and at J to 5 bases, leaving 7 bases not matched to a gene. The CDR3 totals 14 residues. Germline CDR1 ENHRY, CDR2 SYGVKD. In nucleotides, the CDR3 is TGTGCCACCAACGGACAGGGGGGGACCGGGGAGCTGTTTTTT. Its protein is CATNGQGGTGELFF.

The chain carries TRBV19 and TRBJ1-1; no reliable D call. V was pared by 4 bases and J by 2 bases, with 17 bases between. The CDR3 is made up of 16 amino acids. CDR1 LNHDA and CDR2 SQIVND come from the germline V gene (reference sequence). The CDR3 loop is CASSTGGGMINTEAFF. The CDR3 DNA reads as TGTGCCAGTAGTACCGGTGGCGGGATGATTAACACTGAAGCTTTCTTT.

The V gene is TRBV19, the J gene TRBJ2-5; possible D gene TRBD1, 5 bases. This CDR3 contains 15 residues. Deletions cut 1 base from V and 5 bases from J, with 14 bases between. CDR1 LNHDA and CDR2 SQIVND come from the germline V gene (reference sequence). CDR3 coding DNA: TGTGCCAGTAGTATAGGGACAAACTATGGGGAGACCCAGTACTTC. This sequence encodes CASSIGTNYGETQYF.

CDR3 DNA: TGTGCCAGCAGCTCCCAGCACGGGTTGGCCTACGAGCAGTACTTC. Amino acids: CASSSQHGLAYEQYF. J is TRBJ2-7 and V is TRBV7-3; D call uncertain. Germline CDR1 reads SGHTA; CDR2 reads FQGTGA. V lost 4 bases to trimming and J lost 2 bases, with 15 bases between them. The CDR3 sequence is 15 residues long. Full variable domain (missing parts from reference TRBV7-3 and TRBJ2-7): GAGVSQTPSNKVTEKGKYVELRCDPISGHTALYWYRQSLGQGPEFLIYFQGTGAADDSGLPNDRFFAVRPEGSVSTLKIQRTERGDSAVYLCASSSQHGLAYEQYFGPGTRLTVT.

This chain connects TRBV4-2 to TRBJ2-7; the D is unclear. Germline V lookup: CDR1 LGHNA, CDR2 YNFKEQ. V lost 0 bases and J lost 5, with 8 bases in between. The CDR3 length is 13 residues. As DNA, the CDR3 is TGTGCCAGCAGCCAAGAAGGATTGCACGAGCAGTACTTC. Translating it yields CASSQEGLHEQYF.

The rearrangement links TRBV6-6 to TRBJ2-3, with D possibly TRBD2 on 6 matching bases. Per the germline V gene, CDR1 is MNHNY and CDR2 is SVGAGI (reference sequence). The ends were cut back, 6 bases at V and 2 bases at J, with 18 bases in the middle. The CDR3 is made up of 16 amino acids. DNA of the CDR3: TGTGCCAGCAGCTTGGGGAGACTAGGAAACACAGATACGCAGTATTTT. Its protein product is CASSLGRLGNTDTQYF.

This chain joins TRBV10-1 and TRBJ2-3, with D unresolved. V lost 2 bases, J lost 1 base, and 13 bases lay in between. Germline V gene lookup returns CDR1 WNHNN and CDR2 SYGVQD (reference sequence). The CDR3 totals 16 residues. The CDR3 DNA sequence: TGCGCCAGCAGTGAGAGTCTTACGGGCGGCACAGATACGCAGTATTTT. Protein: CASSESLTGGTDTQYF.

V gene TRBV15 combines with J gene TRBJ2-7, with 8 bases lining up with TRBD2. The junction had 1 base not matched to a gene; V was cut back by 0 bases and J by 0 bases. The CDR3 is 15 amino acids. Germline-derived CDR1 and CDR2 are LNHNV and YYDKDF (reference sequence). The chain's CDR3 is CATSRESGGSYEQYF. CDR3 coding DNA: TGTGCCACCAGCAGAGAGAGCGGGGGCTCCTACGAGCAGTACTTC.

The chain links TRBV14 to TRBJ1-2, with D possibly being TRBD1 (5 bases). Germline V lookup: CDR1 SGHDN, CDR2 FVKESK. The CDR3 consists of 17 residues. The ends were cut back, 2 bases at V and 3 bases at J, with 19 bases in the middle. The CDR3 DNA sequence: TGTGCCAGCAGCCAACTCAAGGGAGTCGGGACCTACTATGGCTACACCTTC. It specifies CASSQLKGVGTYYGYTF.

The chain joins TRBV19 to TRBJ2-1; either TRBD1 or TRBD2 may fit D (5 bases each). There are 14 residues in the CDR3. V dropped 5 bases and J dropped 2 bases, with 10 bases sitting between them. Germline V gives CDR1 LNHDA, CDR2 SQIVND (reference sequence). Written as DNA, the CDR3 is TGTGCCAGTAGTTCAACGGGGCCCTACAATGAGCAGTTCTTC. This sequence encodes CASSSTGPYNEQFF.

V is TRBV11-3 and J is TRBJ2-2, with TRBD1 as a possible D gene (5 bases). The germline CDR1 and CDR2 sequences are SGHNT and YENEEA. CDR3 size: 13 residues. V lost 2 bases, J lost 6 bases, and 7 bases lay in between. The CDR3 here is CASSLSGPGELFF. The CDR3 coding sequence is TGTGCCAGCAGCTTATCAGGGCCCGGGGAGCTGTTTTTT.

The chain uses TRBV23-1 and TRBJ2-2; 10 nucleotides match TRBD1. TRBV23-1 is reported as an ORF; its role is uncertain. The CDR3 is 16 amino acids. The V gene end was trimmed by 3 bases and the J gene end by 4 bases; junction bases not matched to a gene: 5. CDR3: CASSQAGTGVTGELFF. DNA of the CDR3: TGCGCCAGCAGTCAGGCCGGGACAGGGGTCACCGGGGAGCTGTTTTTT.

The V and J genes are TRBV9 and TRBJ2-7; D unclear. Germline loops: CDR1 SGDLS, CDR2 YYNGEE. The CDR3 has 14 residues. V shed 4 bases and J shed 2 bases, with 13 bases lying between them. Written as DNA, the CDR3 is TGTGCCAGCAGCTTTGGAACGGACGCCTACGAGCAGTACTTC. This encodes CASSFGTDAYEQYF. Combining the CDR3 with reference TRBV9 and TRBJ2-7 gives the whole variable domain DSGVTQTPKHLITATGQRVTLRCSPRSGDLSVYWYQQSLDQGLQFLIQYYNGEERAKGNILERFSAQQFPDLHSELNLSSLELGDSALYFCASSFGTDAYEQYFGPGTRLTVT.

The rearrangement joins TRBV5-4 to TRBJ2-7; TRBD2 might be the D (6 bases). Trimming stripped 1 base from V and 4 bases from J, with 12 bases between. Germline loops: CDR1 SGHNT, CDR2 YYREEE (reference sequence). The CDR3 runs 14 residues. This CDR3 reads CASSLSLGRYEQYF. For the CDR3, the DNA is TGTGCCAGCAGCTTGTCACTTGGGAGGTACGAGCAGTACTTC.

This clone appeared a single time. The chain combines TRBV28 with TRBJ2-1; D is ambiguous. CDR3 size: 13 residues. The V gene lost 8 bases and the J gene lost 3 bases, with 11 bases spanning the gap. Germline-derived CDR1 and CDR2 are MDHEN and SYDVKM. This CDR3 is CASHYSFYNEQFF. In nucleotides, the CDR3 is TGTGCCAGCCACTACAGTTTCTACAATGAGCAGTTCTTC.

CDR3 sequence (DNA): TGCGCCAGCAGCTTACAGGGCCAAGAGACCCAGTACTTC. Translation: CASSLQGQETQYF. The V gene is TRBV5-1, the J gene TRBJ2-5, with a tentative D call TRBD1 (6 bases). Per germline, CDR1 SGHRS and CDR2 YFSETQ. The CDR3 runs 13 residues. Trimming removed 2 bases at V and 1 base at J, with 6 bases between. Full variable domain (outside the CDR3, taken from reference TRBV5-1 and TRBJ2-5): KAGVTQTPRYLIKTRGQQVTLSCSPISGHRSVSWYQQTPGQGLQFLFEYFSETQRNKGNFPGRFSGRQFSNSRSEMNVSTLELGDSALYLCASSLQGQETQYFGPGTRLLVL.

This chain connects TRBV27 to TRBJ2-7; 8 positions agree with TRBD1. The germline CDR1 and CDR2 sequences are MNHEY and SMNVEV (reference sequence). CDR3 size: 15 residues. Trimming cost V 5 bases and J 4 bases; bases outside gene matches: 10. For the CDR3, the DNA is TGTGCCAGCAGTCTTCAATTCAGGGGGCCGTACGAGCAGTACTTC. The encoded protein is CASSLQFRGPYEQYF.

J is TRBJ2-2 and V is TRBV29-1; TRBD2 agrees at 12 bases. This CDR3 is built from 14 residues. Germline lookup yields CDR1 SQVTM and CDR2 ANQGSEA. The junction had 7 bases not matched to a gene; V was cut back by 7 bases and J by 7 bases. The CDR3, as DNA: TGCAGCGCTAGGACTAGCGGGATGGGCGGGGAGCTGTTTTTT. It translates to CSARTSGMGGELFF.

The V and J genes are TRBV7-2 and TRBJ2-3; no clear D. Germline V lookup: CDR1 SGHTA, CDR2 FQGNSA. Trimming cost V 2 bases and J 2 bases, with 11 bases left between them. CDR3 size: 15 residues. The CDR3 here is CASSLLGQPTDTQYF. In DNA, the CDR3 is TGTGCCAGCAGCTTATTAGGGCAGCCCACAGATACGCAGTATTTT.

The V and J genes are TRBV19 and TRBJ2-3; D might be TRBD2 (6 bases). Per the germline V gene, CDR1 is LNHDA and CDR2 is SQIVND (reference sequence). V was trimmed by 4 bases and J by 2 bases, leaving 10 bases between them. The CDR3 length is 14 residues. The CDR3 loop is CASSRGLYTDTQYF. CDR3 nucleotides: TGTGCCAGTAGTAGGGGACTCTACACAGATACGCAGTATTTT.

This sequence joins TRBV11-3 and TRBJ2-4; no clear D. Trimming left V 5 bases short and J 13 bases short, with 18 bases between. This CDR3 is built from 13 residues. The germline CDR1 and CDR2 sequences are SGHNT and YENEEA. CDR3 sequence reads: CASSINPTAAQYF. In DNA, the CDR3 is TGTGCCAGCAGCATAAACCCGACGGCGGCCCAGTACTTC.

The V and J genes are TRBV19 and TRBJ2-3; TRBD1 matches 8 bases. Germline V gene data show CDR1 as LNHDA and CDR2 as SQIVND (reference sequence). The CDR3 runs 16 residues. J lost 3 bases, V lost 0 bases, and 5 bases had no gene match. This chain's CDR3 is CASSIDLDRVTDTQYF. CDR3 sequence (DNA): TGTGCCAGTAGTATAGATCTGGACAGGGTTACAGATACGCAGTATTTT.

The chain is built from TRBV6-1 and TRBJ1-5, with D uncertain. V was pared by 0 bases and J by 7 bases, with 13 bases between. Germline V gene sequence: CDR1 MNHNS, CDR2 SASEGT. CDR3 length equals 15 residues. The CDR3: CASSEAFSTVQPQHF. CDR3 coding DNA: TGTGCCAGCAGTGAAGCGTTTTCGACTGTCCAGCCCCAGCATTTT.